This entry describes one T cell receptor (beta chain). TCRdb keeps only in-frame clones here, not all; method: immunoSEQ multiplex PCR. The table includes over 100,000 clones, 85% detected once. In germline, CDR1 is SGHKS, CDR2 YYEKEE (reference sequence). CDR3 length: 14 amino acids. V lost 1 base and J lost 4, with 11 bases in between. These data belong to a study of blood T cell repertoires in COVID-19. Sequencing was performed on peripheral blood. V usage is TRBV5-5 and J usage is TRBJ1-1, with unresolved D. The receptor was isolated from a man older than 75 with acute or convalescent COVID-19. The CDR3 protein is CASSLFGVGTEAFF. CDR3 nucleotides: TGTGCCAGCAGCTTGTTCGGGGTTGGCACTGAAGCTTTCTTT. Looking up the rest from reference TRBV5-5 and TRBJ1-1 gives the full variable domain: DAGVTQSPTHLIKTRGQQVTLRCSPISGHKSVSWYQQVLGQGPQFIFQYYEKEERGRGNFPDRFSARQFPNYSSELNVNALLLGDSALYLCASSLFGVGTEAFFGQGTRLTVV.